The source of this TCR beta chain is a study of control samples from healthy donors and cancer patients (TCRdb year 2020). Comment on this clone: The antigen it recognizes is unknown. Base quality data are lacking; no much larger clone is found one base away.

The library was produced with the immunoSEQ multiplex PCR assay. As stored in TCRdb, this immuneACCESS dataset retains in-frame rearrangements with V and J assigned. A fraction of the clones does not appear; measured against another copy, unresolved V genes explain less than half of the discrepancy, and the remainder lacks a known reason. This sample has 100,000 to 150,000 clones in its table, and around nine tenths of those were observed once. Roughly 3.2% of the sample is held by the ten biggest clonotypes. Based on the germline V gene, the CDR1 and CDR2 sequences are SGHVS and FQNEAQ. Cut back by 5 bases and 0 bases, the V and J ends lie 14 bases apart. The cysteine opens and the phenylalanine closes a CDR3 of 16 amino acids. This entry keeps only the CDR3 DNA: 48 bases, framed from base 1.

The source material was blood. The V and J segments used are TRBV7-8 and TRBJ2-1, with no reliable assignment of the D segment. The sequence derives from a man aged 45-60 years in good health. For the CDR3, the sequence is CASSPPGRGSYNEQFF. The nucleotide sequence is given as TGTGCCAGCAGCCCACCGGGTCGAGGCTCCTACAATGAGCAGTTCTTC.